This T cell receptor (delta chain) was obtained from a study of Vδ1+ human thymocytes. Study-wide results and caveats: Thymic TRG and TRD repertoires appeared highly polyclonal, with Gaussian CDR3 length distributions. Unexpected Vdelta2 sequences could cause misinterpretation of bulk repertoire data. Unlike peripheral blood Vdelta1+ controls, thymic delta-chain sequences included approximately 21% Vdelta2 and few Vdelta3.

RNA was extracted from the cells and then reverse transcribed. Pooled V-gene forward primers with one constant-region reverse primer generated the CDR3 amplicons by multiplex PCR. TCRdb re-called clones from the multiplex PCR reads via CATT. The repertoire consists of about 54,000 delta-chain clones, with 15% to 20% occurring once and the leading ten covering roughly 0.5%. Of note for this clone: What it recognizes is unknown.

Trimming removed 3 bases at V and 0 bases at J, with 29 bases between. Germline CDR1 TSWWSYY, CDR2 QGS. The CDR3 length is 21 residues. After alphabeta T cell depletion, CD3+ Vdelta1+ Vdelta2- thymocytes were sorted. Sorted Vdelta1+ thymocytes were roughly 98% to 99.6% pure. This clonotype was sampled from a boy younger than two who had congenital heart surgery. The sample comprised Vdelta1+ gamma-delta thymocytes from the thymus. Subset: FACS-sorted CD3+ TCRalphabeta- TCRVdelta1+ TCRVdelta2- thymocytes. The rearrangement joins TRDV1 to TRDJ1; the D gene could be TRDD2 or TRDD3 (5 bases each). This CDR3 reads CALGDHLVPTWVGTHTDKLIF. CDR3 nucleotide sequence: TGTGCTCTTGGGGACCACCTCGTACCTACGTGGGTGGGGACACACACCGATAAACTCATCTTT.